The rows below give T cell receptor beta chains drawn from one sample of a study of OX40 agonist ivuxolimab in advanced cancers. Here immunoSEQ multiplex PCR was the method, and the copy in TCRdb shows in-frame clones only, minus some. The sample carries around 75,000 clones, over 85% recorded once. The material was CD4+ or CD8+ T cells sorted from blood, obtained in a trial of the OX40 agonist ivuxolimab. All receptors derive from an adult with an advanced solid tumor such as melanoma, head and neck, liver or kidney cancer. CDR3s include the opening cysteine and the closing phenylalanine or tryptophan. The D gene is left open where the match is weak. Size is stated for part of the rows, as once, few or many counts, or as a class when the clone is expanded.

CDR3 protein,CDR3 DNA,D gene,J gene,CDR3 length,V gene,clone size
CASSTGSSDTQYF,TGTGCCAGCAGTACCGGGTCCTCAGATACGCAGTATTTT,.,TRBJ2-3,13,TRBV28,.
CASSFPDSTDTQYF,TGTGCCAGCAGTTTCCCCGATAGCACAGATACGCAGTATTTT,.,TRBJ2-3,14,TRBV5-7,.
CASSNSGGFDGYTF,TGTGCCAGCAGTAACTCAGGGGGTTTCGACGGCTACACCTTC,TRBD1,TRBJ1-2,14,TRBV6-1,.
CASSLTGQGNNEQFF,TGCGCCAGCAGCTTAACGGGACAGGGGAACAATGAGCAGTTCTTC,TRBD1,TRBJ2-1,15,TRBV5-1,.
CASSPGTGALIQPQHF,TGCGCCAGCAGCCCAGGGACAGGGGCCTTGATTCAGCCCCAGCATTTT,TRBD1,TRBJ1-5,16,TRBV5-1,.
CASSLNRETYEQYF,TGTGCCAGCAGCCTTAACAGGGAAACCTACGAGCAGTACTTC,.,TRBJ2-7,14,TRBV27,.
CASSWASRGNYGYTF,TGTGCCAGCAGCTGGGCCAGTAGGGGTAACTATGGCTACACCTTC,.,TRBJ1-2,15,TRBV28,.
CASSSGQGSYNEQFF,TGCGCCAGCAGTAGCGGACAGGGGTCCTACAATGAGCAGTTCTTC,TRBD1,TRBJ2-1,15,TRBV5-1,.
CASSRGMNTEAFF,TGTGCCAGCAGTAGGGGGATGAACACTGAAGCTTTCTTT,.,TRBJ1-1,13,TRBV11-3,.
CASSPSFRDSATPGELFF,TGTGCCAGCAGCCCCTCTTTCCGGGACAGCGCTACTCCCGGGGAGCTGTTTTTT,TRBD1,TRBJ2-2,18,TRBV11-3,.
CASGGVDETQYF,TGTGCCTCGGGGGGGGTGGATGAGACCCAGTACTTC,TRBD2,TRBJ2-5,12,TRBV7-6,.
CASSSSGLSSYEQYF,TGTGCCAGCAGCTCGTCGGGACTATCGTCCTACGAGCAGTACTTC,TRBD2,TRBJ2-7,15,TRBV7-2,.
CASSLRMGLGGGETQYF,TGTGCCAGCAGCTTAAGGATGGGACTAGGGGGGGGAGAGACCCAGTACTTC,TRBD2,TRBJ2-5,17,TRBV11-3,.
CASSLKASSYNEQFF,TGTGCCAGCAGCTTAAAGGCTAGCTCCTACAATGAGCAGTTCTTC,.,TRBJ2-1,15,TRBV7-8,.
CASSLPRQGTQYF,TGTGCCAGCAGCCTTCCAAGGCAGGGTACGCAGTATTTT,.,TRBJ2-3,13,TRBV4-2,.
CASSSPGRVSGNTIYF,TGTGCCAGCAGTTCCCCGGGACGTGTCTCTGGAAACACCATATATTTT,.,TRBJ1-3,16,TRBV28,.
CASRQGAYTDTQYF,TGTGCCAGCAGGCAAGGGGCTTACACAGATACGCAGTATTTT,.,TRBJ2-3,14,TRBV27,.
CASSLASKRGAYEQYF,TGTGCCAGCAGCTTGGCCTCGAAAAGGGGAGCCTACGAGCAGTACTTC,.,TRBJ2-7,16,TRBV5-4,.
CASSEGTRYNEQFF,TGCGCCAGCAGTGAGGGGACCAGGTACAATGAGCAGTTCTTC,.,TRBJ2-1,14,TRBV10-1,.
CASSLAGGPSYEQYF,TGTGCCAGCAGTTTAGCGGGAGGGCCTTCCTACGAGCAGTACTTC,TRBD2,TRBJ2-7,15,TRBV28,.
CASSELGGLSPLHF,TGTGCCAGCAGTGAACTGGGGGGGTTGTCACCCCTCCACTTT,.,TRBJ1-6,14,TRBV6-1,.
CATSRGQGGSTDTQYF,TGTGCCACCAGCAGGGGACAGGGGGGTAGCACAGATACGCAGTATTTT,TRBD1,TRBJ2-3,16,TRBV15,.
CASRSPGQTTYEQYF,TGTGCCAGCAGGTCCCCGGGACAGACAACCTACGAGCAGTACTTC,TRBD1,TRBJ2-7,15,TRBV6-5,.
CASSTLRPRGGLYEQYF,TGTGCCAGCAGCACGCTGCGACCCAGGGGAGGGTTGTACGAGCAGTACTTC,.,TRBJ2-7,17,TRBV11-2,.
CASSTQGGEQYF,TGTGCCAGCAGCACACAGGGTGGAGAGCAGTACTTC,.,TRBJ2-7,12,TRBV7-2,.
CASSLEPPRDGLGTEAFF,TGCGCCAGCAGCTTGGAACCCCCTCGGGATGGCCTGGGCACTGAAGCTTTCTTT,.,TRBJ1-1,18,TRBV5-1,.
CASSYGLAGAYYNEQFF,TGCGCCAGCAGCTATGGACTAGCGGGGGCCTATTACAATGAGCAGTTCTTC,TRBD2,TRBJ2-1,17,TRBV5-1,.
CASSLGRPSNEQFF,TGTGCCAGCAGCTTAGGGAGGCCCAGCAATGAGCAGTTCTTC,.,TRBJ2-1,14,TRBV11-3,.
CASTLTQTGEDTQYF,TGTGCCAGCACCCTCACCCAGACAGGGGAAGATACGCAGTATTTT,TRBD1,TRBJ2-3,15,TRBV5-4,.
CASSTRGAGANVLTF,TGTGCCAGCAGCACTCGAGGGGCTGGGGCCAACGTCCTGACTTTC,.,TRBJ2-6,15,TRBV11-2,.
CASSIGGQTLYEQYF,TGTGCCAGTAGCATCGGGGGGCAGACTCTCTACGAGCAGTACTTC,.,TRBJ2-7,15,TRBV19,.
CASSSDSSYTEAFF,TGTGCCAGCAGCTCAGACAGCAGTTACACTGAAGCTTTCTTT,.,TRBJ1-1,14,TRBV7-2,.
CASSFRVGTEAFF,TGTGCCAGCAGCTTCAGGGTTGGCACTGAAGCTTTCTTT,.,TRBJ1-1,13,TRBV7-2,.
CASSMGDRDQETQYF,TGTGCCAGTAGTATGGGAGACAGGGACCAAGAGACCCAGTACTTC,TRBD1,TRBJ2-5,15,TRBV19,.
CASGRARDTQYF,TGTGCCAGCGGGAGGGCCAGAGATACGCAGTATTTT,TRBD2,TRBJ2-3,12,TRBV6-6,once
CASSLGTGGASRETQYF,TGTGCCAGCAGCTTGGGGACAGGGGGCGCGAGTAGGGAGACCCAGTACTTC,TRBD1,TRBJ2-5,17,TRBV11-2,.
CASSPWTGGDEKLFF,TGTGCCAGCAGTCCCTGGACAGGGGGAGATGAAAAACTGTTTTTT,TRBD1,TRBJ1-4,15,TRBV27,.
CASSPKDGLSYNEQFF,TGTGCCAGCTCACCTAAGGACGGACTATCCTACAATGAGCAGTTCTTC,.,TRBJ2-1,16,TRBV18,.
CSARTGGTDSPLHF,TGCAGCGCCCGGACAGGGGGCACTGATTCACCCCTCCACTTT,TRBD1,TRBJ1-6,14,TRBV29-1,.
CASSFRPDSEAFF,TGCGCCAGCAGCTTTCGGCCTGACAGTGAAGCTTTCTTT,.,TRBJ1-1,13,TRBV5-1,.
CASGLVLGPPTEAFF,TGTGCTAGTGGTTTGGTACTGGGCCCCCCAACTGAAGCTTTCTTT,.,TRBJ1-1,15,TRBV12-5,.
CASSRLLSEGIANYGYTF,TGTGCCAGCAGCCGCCTTCTCTCGGAGGGAATAGCTAACTATGGCTACACCTTC,.,TRBJ1-2,18,TRBV7-9,.
CASSRGLTSRADTQYF,TGTGCCAGCAGCAGGGGATTGACTAGCCGGGCAGATACGCAGTATTTT,TRBD2,TRBJ2-3,16,TRBV5-4,.
CASSPRLVFGRPQHF,TGTGCCAGCAGTCCCCGGCTGGTGTTTGGTCGGCCCCAGCATTTT,.,TRBJ1-5,15,TRBV6-5,.
CSVEDPGLAAYNEQFF,TGCAGCGTTGAAGACCCGGGACTAGCGGCTTACAATGAGCAGTTCTTC,TRBD2,TRBJ2-1,16,TRBV29-1,.
CAWSGPLLLAYNEQFF,TGTGCCTGGAGCGGACCCCTCTTGTTAGCCTACAATGAGCAGTTCTTC,.,TRBJ2-1,16,TRBV30,few
CASSLGGSYQETQYF,TGTGCCAGCAGCCTCGGGGGCAGCTACCAAGAGACCCAGTACTTC,.,TRBJ2-5,15,TRBV5-4,.
CASSYSTGGETQYF,TGTGCCAGCAGTTATTCGACAGGGGGAGAGACCCAGTACTTC,TRBD1,TRBJ2-5,14,TRBV6-6,.
CATRTSGQSSYNEQFF,TGTGCCACCAGGACTAGCGGGCAGAGCTCCTACAATGAGCAGTTCTTC,TRBD2,TRBJ2-1,16,TRBV15,.
CAWSGDRGDSNQPQHF,TGTGCCTGGAGTGGGGACAGGGGGGATAGCAATCAGCCCCAGCATTTT,TRBD1,TRBJ1-5,16,TRBV30,.
CASFLTGDLHYGYTF,TGTGCCAGCTTCCTCACCGGGGACTTACACTATGGCTACACCTTC,.,TRBJ1-2,15,TRBV18,once
CASRAGGSREQYF,TGTGCCAGCCGTGCGGGGGGCTCTAGGGAGCAGTACTTC,TRBD2,TRBJ2-7,13,TRBV19,once
CASQNQRGPQHF,TGTGCCAGCCAGAACCAGAGAGGGCCCCAGCATTTT,.,TRBJ1-5,12,TRBV19,.